This T cell receptor beta chain was captured by sequencing in a study of blood T cell repertoires in COVID-19. Study-wide context: Donors in the United States, Italy and Spain gave samples during acute or convalescent COVID-19.

Living in 24 US areas, the participants were between roughly 18 and 90 years of age. Which cohort a participant joined came from the clinical history participants gave. As originally analysed: Amplification of reference gene primers provided the estimated nucleated cell counts. Here immunoSEQ multiplex PCR was the method, and the copy in TCRdb shows in-frame clones only, minus some. V, J and clone size are taken as reported in that table, and D and trimming were inferred from the DNA itself. Among some 220,000 clones listed, approximately 83% were seen once. This CDR3 spans 15 amino acids. In germline, CDR1 is SGHTA, CDR2 FQGNSA. Notes on this clone: Its ends do not fully match the called genes, so a read error is possible.

The sequenced sample was PBMCs or T cells enriched from blood (not recorded which). The clonotype comes from a woman in her 40s with acute COVID-19. V gene TRBV7-2 combines with J gene TRBJ2-3; 11 positions match TRBD2. The CDR3 here is CASTLAGGSTDTQYF. The DNA for the CDR3 is TGTGCCAGCACCTTAGCGGGAGGGAGCACAGATACGCAGTATTTT.